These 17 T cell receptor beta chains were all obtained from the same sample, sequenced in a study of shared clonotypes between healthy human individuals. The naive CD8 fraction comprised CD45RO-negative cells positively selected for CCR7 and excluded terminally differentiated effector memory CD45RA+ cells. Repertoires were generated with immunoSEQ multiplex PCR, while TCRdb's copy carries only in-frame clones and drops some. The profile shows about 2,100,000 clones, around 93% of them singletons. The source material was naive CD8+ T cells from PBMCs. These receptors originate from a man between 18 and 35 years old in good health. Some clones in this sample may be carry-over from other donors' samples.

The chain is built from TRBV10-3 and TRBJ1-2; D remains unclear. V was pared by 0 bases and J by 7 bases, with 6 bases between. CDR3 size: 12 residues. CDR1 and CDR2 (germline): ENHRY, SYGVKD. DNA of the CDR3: TGTGCCATCAGTGAGTCGACAACTGGCTACACCTTC. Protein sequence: CAISESTTGYTF.

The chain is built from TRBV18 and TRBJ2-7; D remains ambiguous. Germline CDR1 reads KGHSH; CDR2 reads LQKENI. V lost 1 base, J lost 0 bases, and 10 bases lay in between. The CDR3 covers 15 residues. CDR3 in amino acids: CASSPLERDSYEQYF. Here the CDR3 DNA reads TGTGCCAGCTCACCACTAGAAAGGGACTCCTACGAGCAGTACTTC.

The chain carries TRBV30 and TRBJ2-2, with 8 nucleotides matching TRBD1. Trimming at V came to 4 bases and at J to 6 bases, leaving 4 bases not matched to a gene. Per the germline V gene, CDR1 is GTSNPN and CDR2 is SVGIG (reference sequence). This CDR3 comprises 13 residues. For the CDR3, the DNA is TGTGCCTGGACGACAGGGGAGGCCGGGGAGCTGTTTTTT. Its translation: CAWTTGEAGELFF.

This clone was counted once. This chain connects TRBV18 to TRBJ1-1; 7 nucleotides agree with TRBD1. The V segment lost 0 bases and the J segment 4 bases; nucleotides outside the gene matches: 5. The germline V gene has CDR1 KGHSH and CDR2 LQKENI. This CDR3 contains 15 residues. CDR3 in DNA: TGTGCCAGCTCACCACCTGAGACAGGGCCCACTGAAGCTTTCTTT. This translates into CASSPPETGPTEAFF.

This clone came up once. The CDR3 coding sequence is TGTGCCAGCAGCGGGACGGGACCGGGAGGAAACACCATATATTTT. Amino acids: CASSGTGPGGNTIYF. The rearrangement joins TRBV7-9 to TRBJ1-3; a weak D match, TRBD1 (5 bases). The CDR3 consists of 15 residues. Trimming cost V 5 bases and J 4 bases, with 15 bases left between them. Germline CDR1 and CDR2: SEHNR and FQNEAQ (reference sequence).

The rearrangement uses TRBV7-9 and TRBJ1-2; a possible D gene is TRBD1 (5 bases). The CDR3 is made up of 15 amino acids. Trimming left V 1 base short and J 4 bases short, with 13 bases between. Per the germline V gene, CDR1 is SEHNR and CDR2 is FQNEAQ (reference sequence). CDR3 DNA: TGTGCCAGCAGCTTAGGGGAAGGGACGGCCTATGGCTACACCTTC. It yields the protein CASSLGEGTAYGYTF.

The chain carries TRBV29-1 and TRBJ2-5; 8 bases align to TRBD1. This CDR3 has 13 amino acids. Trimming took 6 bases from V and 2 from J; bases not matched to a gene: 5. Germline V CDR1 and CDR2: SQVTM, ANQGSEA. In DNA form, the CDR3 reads TGCAGCGTATGGACAGGGCTTCAAGAGACCCAGTACTTC. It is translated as CSVWTGLQETQYF.

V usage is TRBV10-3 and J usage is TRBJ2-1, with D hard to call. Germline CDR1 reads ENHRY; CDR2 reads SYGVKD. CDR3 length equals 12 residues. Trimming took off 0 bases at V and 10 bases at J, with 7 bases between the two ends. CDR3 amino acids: CAISESRREQFF. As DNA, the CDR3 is TGTGCCATCAGTGAGTCGCGACGGGAGCAGTTCTTC.

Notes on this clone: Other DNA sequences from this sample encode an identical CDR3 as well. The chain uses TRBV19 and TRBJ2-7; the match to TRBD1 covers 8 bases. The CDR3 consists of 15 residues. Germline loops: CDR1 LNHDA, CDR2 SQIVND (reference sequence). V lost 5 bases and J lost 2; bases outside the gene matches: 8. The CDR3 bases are TGTGCCAGTAGTGCTGGGACAGGAGGTACCTACGAGCAGTACTTC. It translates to CASSAGTGGTYEQYF.

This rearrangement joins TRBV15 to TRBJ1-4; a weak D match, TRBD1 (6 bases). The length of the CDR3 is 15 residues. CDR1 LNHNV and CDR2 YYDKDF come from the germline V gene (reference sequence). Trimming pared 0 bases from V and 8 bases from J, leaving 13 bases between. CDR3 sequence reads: CATSRERGWEEKLFF. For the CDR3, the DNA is TGTGCCACCAGCAGAGAGAGGGGGTGGGAAGAAAAACTGTTTTTT.

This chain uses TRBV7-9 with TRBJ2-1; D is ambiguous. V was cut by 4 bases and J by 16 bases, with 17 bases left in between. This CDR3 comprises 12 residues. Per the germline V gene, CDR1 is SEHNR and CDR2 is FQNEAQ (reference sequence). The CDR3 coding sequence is TGTGCCAGCAGCTCCGACCCGTCCCCGGAATTCTTC. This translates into CASSSDPSPEFF.

CDR3 sequence reads: CASSQVSRATYEQYF. CDR3 coding DNA: TGTGCCAGCAGCCAAGTTAGCCGGGCAACCTACGAGCAGTACTTC. The rearrangement uses TRBV4-2 and TRBJ2-7; D is undetermined. Looked up from germline, CDR1 is LGHNA and CDR2 is YNFKEQ. The CDR3 sequence is 15 residues long. The V and J ends lost 1 base and 2 bases respectively, with 12 bases between them.

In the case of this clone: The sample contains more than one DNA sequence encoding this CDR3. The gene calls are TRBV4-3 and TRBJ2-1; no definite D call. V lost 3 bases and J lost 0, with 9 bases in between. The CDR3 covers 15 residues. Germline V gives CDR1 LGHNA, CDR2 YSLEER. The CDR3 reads CASSQGTSSYNEQFF. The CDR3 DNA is TGCGCCAGCAGCCAGGGAACGAGCTCCTACAATGAGCAGTTCTTC.

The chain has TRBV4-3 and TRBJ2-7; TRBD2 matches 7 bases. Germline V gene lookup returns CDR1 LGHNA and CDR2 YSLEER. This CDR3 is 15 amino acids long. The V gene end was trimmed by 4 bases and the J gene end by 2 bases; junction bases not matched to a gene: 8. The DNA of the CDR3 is TGCGCCAGCAGCCGAGACACGGGAGGCGCCTACGAGCAGTACTTC. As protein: CASSRDTGGAYEQYF.

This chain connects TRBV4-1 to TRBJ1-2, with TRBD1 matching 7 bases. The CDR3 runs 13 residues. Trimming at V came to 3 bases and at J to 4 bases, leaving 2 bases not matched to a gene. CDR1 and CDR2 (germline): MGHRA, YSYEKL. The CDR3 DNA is TGCGCCAGCAGCCAGGGACAGATCTATGGCTACACCTTC. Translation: CASSQGQIYGYTF.

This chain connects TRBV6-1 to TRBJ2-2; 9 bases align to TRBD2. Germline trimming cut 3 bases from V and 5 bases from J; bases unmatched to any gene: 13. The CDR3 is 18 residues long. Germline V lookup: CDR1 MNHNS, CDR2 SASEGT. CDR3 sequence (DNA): TGTGCCAGCAGTGATTCCTCTTGGCGGGAGGGGAGGACCGGGGAGCTGTTTTTT. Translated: CASSDSSWREGRTGELFF.

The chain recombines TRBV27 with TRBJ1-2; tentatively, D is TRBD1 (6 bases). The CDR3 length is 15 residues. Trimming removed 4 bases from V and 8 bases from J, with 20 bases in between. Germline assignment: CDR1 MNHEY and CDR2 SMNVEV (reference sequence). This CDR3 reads CASSWAGQGRLGYTF. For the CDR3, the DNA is TGTGCCAGCAGTTGGGCAGGGCAGGGGAGGTTGGGCTACACCTTC.